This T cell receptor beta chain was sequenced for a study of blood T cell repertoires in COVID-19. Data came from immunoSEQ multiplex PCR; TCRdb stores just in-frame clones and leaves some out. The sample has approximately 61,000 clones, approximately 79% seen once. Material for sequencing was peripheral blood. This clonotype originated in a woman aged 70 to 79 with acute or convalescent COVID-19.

CDR3 region: CASSVAGTSGHEQYF. CDR3 in DNA: TGTGCCAGCAGCGTAGCCGGGACTAGCGGCCACGAGCAGTACTTC. This chain connects TRBV9 to TRBJ2-7; TRBD2 agrees at 11 bases. With 0 bases clipped from V and 5 bases from J, the junction kept 4 bases outside the gene matches. The CDR3 runs to 15 residues. CDR1 is SGDLS, CDR2 YYNGEE, per germline.